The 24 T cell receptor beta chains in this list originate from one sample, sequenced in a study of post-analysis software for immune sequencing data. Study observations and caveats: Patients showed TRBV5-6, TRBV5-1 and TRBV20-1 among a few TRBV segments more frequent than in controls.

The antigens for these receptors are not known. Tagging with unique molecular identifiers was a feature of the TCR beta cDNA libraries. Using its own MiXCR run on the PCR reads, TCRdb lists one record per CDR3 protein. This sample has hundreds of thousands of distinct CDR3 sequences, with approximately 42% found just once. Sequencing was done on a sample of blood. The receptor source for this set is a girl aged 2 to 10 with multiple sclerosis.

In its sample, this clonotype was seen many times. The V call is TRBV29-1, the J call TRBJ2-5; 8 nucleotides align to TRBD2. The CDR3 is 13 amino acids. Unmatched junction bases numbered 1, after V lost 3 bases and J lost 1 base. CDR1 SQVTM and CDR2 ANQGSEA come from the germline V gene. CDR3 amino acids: CSVEAGGQETQYF. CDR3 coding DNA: TGCAGCGTTGAGGCGGGGGGCCAAGAGACCCAGTACTTC.

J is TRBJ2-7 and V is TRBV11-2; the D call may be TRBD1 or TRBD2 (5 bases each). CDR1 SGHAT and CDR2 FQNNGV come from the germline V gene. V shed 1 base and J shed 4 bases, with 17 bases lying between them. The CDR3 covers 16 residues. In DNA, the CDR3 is TGTGCCAGCAGCTTAGCGCTCGGGGCGAGCGTTTACGAGCAGTACTTC. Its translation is CASSLALGASVYEQYF.

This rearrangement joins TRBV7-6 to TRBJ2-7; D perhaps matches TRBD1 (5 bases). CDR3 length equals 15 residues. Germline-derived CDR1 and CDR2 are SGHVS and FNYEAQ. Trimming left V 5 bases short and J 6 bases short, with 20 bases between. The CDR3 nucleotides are TGTGCCAGCAGCCCCTCATTTACAGGCAGCGCCGAGCAGTACTTC. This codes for CASSPSFTGSAEQYF.

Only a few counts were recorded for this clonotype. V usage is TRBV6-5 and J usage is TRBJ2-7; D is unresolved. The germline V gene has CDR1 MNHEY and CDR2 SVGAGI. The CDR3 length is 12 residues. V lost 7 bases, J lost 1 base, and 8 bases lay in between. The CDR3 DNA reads TGTGCCAGCACCGCCGGGTCCTACGAGCAGTACTTC. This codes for CASTAGSYEQYF.

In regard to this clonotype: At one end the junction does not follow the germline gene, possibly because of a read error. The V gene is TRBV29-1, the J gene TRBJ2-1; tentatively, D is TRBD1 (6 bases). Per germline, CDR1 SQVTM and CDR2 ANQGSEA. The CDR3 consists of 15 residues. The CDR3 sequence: CSVETGHPLANERFF. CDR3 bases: TGCAGCGTTGAAACGGGACACCCCTTGGCTAATGAGCGGTTCTTC.

The CDR3 coding sequence is TGCAGTATCTCATTGAGGGGGACCGATAGCAATCAGCCCCAGCATTTT. Protein: CSISLRGTDSNQPQHF. The gene calls are TRBV20-1 and TRBJ1-5, with D tentatively TRBD1 (6 bases). Germline V gene sequence: CDR1 DFQATT, CDR2 SNEGSKA (reference sequence). This CDR3 is built from 16 residues. V shed 8 bases and J shed 0 bases, with 20 bases lying between them.

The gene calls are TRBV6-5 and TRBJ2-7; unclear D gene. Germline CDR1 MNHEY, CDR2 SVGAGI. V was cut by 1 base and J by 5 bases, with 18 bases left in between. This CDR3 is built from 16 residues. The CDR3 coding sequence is TGTGCCAGCAGTTACTGGGCAAAGGTCCCTCGCAACGAGCAGTACTTC. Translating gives CASSYWAKVPRNEQYF.

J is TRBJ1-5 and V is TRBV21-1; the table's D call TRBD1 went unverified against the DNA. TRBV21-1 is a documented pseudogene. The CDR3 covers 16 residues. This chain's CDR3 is CASSKATDRGDQPQHF. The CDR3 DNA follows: TGTGCCAGCAGCAAAGCAACGGACAGGGGTGATCAGCCCCAGCATTTT.

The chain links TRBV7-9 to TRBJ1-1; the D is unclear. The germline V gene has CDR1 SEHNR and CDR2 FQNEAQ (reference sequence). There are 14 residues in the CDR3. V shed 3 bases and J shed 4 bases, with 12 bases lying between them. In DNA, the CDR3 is TGTGCCAGCAGCTTTCAGACCTCGGGCACTGAAGCTTTCTTT. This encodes CASSFQTSGTEAFF.

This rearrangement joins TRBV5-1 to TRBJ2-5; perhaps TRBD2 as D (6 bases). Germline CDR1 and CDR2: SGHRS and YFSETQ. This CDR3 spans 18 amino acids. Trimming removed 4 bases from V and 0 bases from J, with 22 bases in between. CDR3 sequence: CASSLVARDLLYQETQYF. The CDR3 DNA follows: TGCGCCAGCAGCCTGGTGGCCCGGGACTTACTGTACCAAGAGACCCAGTACTTC.

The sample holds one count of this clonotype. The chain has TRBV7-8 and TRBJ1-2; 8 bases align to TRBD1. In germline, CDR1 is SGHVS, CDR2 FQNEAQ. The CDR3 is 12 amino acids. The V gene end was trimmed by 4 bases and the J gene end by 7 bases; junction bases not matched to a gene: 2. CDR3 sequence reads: CASSWDRTGYTF. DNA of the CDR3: TGTGCCAGCAGCTGGGACAGGACTGGCTACACCTTC.

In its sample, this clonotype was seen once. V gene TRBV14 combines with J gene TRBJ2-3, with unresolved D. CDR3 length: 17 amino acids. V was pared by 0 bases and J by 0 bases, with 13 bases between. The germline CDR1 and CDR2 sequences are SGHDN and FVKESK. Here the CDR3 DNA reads TGTGCCAGCAGCCAAGATCGCCTGTCGTCTAGCACAGATACGCAGTATTTT. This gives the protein CASSQDRLSSSTDTQYF.

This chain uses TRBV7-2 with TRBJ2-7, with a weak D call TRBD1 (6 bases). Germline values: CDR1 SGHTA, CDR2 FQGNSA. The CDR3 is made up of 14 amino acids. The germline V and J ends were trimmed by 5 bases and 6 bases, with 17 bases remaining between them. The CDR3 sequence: CASSTGQRLGEQYF. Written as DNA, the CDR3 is TGTGCCAGCAGCACCGGACAGAGACTCGGCGAGCAGTACTTC.

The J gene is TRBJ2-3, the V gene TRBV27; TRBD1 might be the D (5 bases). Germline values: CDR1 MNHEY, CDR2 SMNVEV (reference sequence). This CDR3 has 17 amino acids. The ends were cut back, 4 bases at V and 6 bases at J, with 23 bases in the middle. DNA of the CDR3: TGTGCCAGCAGTTCCAGGGTCGGTTGGACCCGCAGCGATACGCAGTATTTT. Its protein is CASSSRVGWTRSDTQYF.

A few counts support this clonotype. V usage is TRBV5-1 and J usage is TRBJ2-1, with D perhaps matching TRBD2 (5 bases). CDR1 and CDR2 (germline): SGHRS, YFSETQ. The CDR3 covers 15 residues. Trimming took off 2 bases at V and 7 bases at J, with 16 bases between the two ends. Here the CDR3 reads CASSLGPSTGNEQFF. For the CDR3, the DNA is TGCGCCAGCAGCTTAGGGCCCTCAACGGGGAATGAGCAGTTCTTC.

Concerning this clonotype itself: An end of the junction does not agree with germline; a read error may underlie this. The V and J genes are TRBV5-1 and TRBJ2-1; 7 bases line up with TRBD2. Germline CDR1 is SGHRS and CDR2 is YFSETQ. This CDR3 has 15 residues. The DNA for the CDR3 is TGCGCCAACAGCTGGGGAGGGAGCCATTACAATGAGCAGTTCTTC. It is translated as CANSWGGSHYNEQFF.

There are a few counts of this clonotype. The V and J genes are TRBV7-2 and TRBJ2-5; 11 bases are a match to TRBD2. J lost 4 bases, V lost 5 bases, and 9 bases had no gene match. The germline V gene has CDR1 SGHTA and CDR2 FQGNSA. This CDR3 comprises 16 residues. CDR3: CASSRPTSGIGETQYF. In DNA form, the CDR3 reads TGTGCCAGCAGCCGCCCGACTAGCGGGATTGGAGAGACCCAGTACTTC.

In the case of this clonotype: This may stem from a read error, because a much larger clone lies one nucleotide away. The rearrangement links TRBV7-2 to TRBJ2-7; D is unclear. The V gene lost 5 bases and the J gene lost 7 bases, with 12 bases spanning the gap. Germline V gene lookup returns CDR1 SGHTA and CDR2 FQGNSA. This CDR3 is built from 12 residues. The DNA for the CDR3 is TGTGCCAGCAGCACCCAGGCAGATGAGCAGTACTTC. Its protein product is CASSTQADEQYF. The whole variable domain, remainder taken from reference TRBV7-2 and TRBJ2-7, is GAGVSQSPSNKVTEKGKDVELRCDPISGHTALYWYRQSLGQGLEFLIYFQGNSAPDKSGLPSDRFSAERTGGSVSTLTIQRTQQEDSAVYLCASSTQADEQYFGPGTRLTVT.

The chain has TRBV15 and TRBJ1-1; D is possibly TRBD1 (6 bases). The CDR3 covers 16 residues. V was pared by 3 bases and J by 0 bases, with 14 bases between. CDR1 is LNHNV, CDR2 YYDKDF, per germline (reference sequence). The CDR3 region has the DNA TGTGCCACCAGCAGGATAACAGGGCCCTTGAACACTGAAGCTTTCTTT. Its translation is CATSRITGPLNTEAFF.

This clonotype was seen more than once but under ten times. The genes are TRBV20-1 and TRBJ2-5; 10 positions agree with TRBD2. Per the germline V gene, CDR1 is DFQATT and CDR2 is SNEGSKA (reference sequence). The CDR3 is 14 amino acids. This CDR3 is CSLVASGSWETQYF. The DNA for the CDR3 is TGCAGCCTTGTGGCTAGCGGGAGTTGGGAGACCCAGTACTTC.

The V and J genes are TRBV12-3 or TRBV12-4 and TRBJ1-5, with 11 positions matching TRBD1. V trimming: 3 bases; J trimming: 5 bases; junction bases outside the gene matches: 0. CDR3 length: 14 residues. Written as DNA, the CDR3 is TGTGCCAGCAGTTTGGACAGGGGGCATCAGCCCCAGCATTTT. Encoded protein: CASSLDRGHQPQHF.

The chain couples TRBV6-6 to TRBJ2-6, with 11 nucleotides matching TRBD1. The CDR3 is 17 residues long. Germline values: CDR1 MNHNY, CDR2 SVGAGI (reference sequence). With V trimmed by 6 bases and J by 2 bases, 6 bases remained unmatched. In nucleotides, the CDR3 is TGTGCCAGCAGCGCTGGACAGGGGGCACCTGGGGCCAACGTCCTGACTTTC. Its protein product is CASSAGQGAPGANVLTF.

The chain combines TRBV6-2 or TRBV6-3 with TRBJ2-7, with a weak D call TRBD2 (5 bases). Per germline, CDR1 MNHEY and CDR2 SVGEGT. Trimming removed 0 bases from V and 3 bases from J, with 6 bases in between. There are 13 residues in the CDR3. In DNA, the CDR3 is TGTGCCAGCAGTTACTCGGGAGACTACGAGCAGTACTTC. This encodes CASSYSGDYEQYF.

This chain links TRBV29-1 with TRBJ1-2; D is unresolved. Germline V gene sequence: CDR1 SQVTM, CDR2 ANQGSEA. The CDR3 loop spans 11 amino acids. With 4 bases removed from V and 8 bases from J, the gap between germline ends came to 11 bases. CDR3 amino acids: CSVGVFRGYTF. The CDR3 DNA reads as TGCAGCGTTGGGGTCTTTCGGGGCTACACCTTC.